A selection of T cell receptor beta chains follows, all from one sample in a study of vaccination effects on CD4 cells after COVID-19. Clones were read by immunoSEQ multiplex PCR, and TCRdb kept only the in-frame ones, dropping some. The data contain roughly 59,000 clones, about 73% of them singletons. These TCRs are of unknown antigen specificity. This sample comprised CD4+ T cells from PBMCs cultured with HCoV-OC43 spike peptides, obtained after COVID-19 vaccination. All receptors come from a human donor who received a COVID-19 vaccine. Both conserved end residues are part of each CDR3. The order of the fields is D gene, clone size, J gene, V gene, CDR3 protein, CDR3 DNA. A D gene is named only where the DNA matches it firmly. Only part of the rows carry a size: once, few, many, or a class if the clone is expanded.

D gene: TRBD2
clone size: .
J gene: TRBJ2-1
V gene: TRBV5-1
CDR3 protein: CASSPGLGNEQFF
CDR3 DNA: TGCGCCAGCAGCCCGGGACTAGGCAATGAGCAGTTCTTC

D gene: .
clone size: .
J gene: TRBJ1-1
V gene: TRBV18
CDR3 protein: CASSLDRLNTEAFF
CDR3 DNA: TGTGCCAGCTCCCTCGACAGGCTGAACACTGAAGCTTTCTTT

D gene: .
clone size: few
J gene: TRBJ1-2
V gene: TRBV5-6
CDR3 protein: CASSVTLNYGYTF
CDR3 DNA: TGTGCCAGCAGCGTGACACTCAACTATGGCTACACCTTC

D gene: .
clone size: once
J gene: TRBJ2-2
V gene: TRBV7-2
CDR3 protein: CASSLTVNTGELFF
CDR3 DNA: TGTGCCAGCAGCTTAACGGTGAACACCGGGGAGCTGTTTTTT

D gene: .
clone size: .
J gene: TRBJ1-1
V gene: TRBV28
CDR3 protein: CASTPVAGLSTEAFF
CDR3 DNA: TGTGCCAGCACCCCGGTAGCGGGGTTGAGCACTGAAGCTTTCTTT

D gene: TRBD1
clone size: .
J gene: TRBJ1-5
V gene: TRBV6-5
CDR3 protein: CASSSLPGQGEQPQHF
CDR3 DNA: TGTGCCAGCAGTTCTTTACCGGGACAGGGGGAACAGCCCCAGCATTTT

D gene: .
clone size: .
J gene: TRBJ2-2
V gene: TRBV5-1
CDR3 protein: CASSLAGHGELFF
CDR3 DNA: TGCGCCAGCAGCTTGGCTGGTCACGGGGAGCTGTTTTTT

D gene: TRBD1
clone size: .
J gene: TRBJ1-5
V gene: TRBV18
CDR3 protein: CASSGQGGSNQPQHF
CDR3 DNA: TGTGCCAGCTCAGGACAGGGGGGGAGCAATCAGCCCCAGCATTTT

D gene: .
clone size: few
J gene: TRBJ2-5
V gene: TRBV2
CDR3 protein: CASSRRVETQYF
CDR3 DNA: TGTGCCAGCAGTCGAAGGGTAGAGACCCAGTACTTC

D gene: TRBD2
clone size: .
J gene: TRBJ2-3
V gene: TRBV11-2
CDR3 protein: CASSFTSGGYTDTQYF
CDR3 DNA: TGTGCCAGCAGCTTCACTAGCGGGGGGTACACAGATACGCAGTATTTT

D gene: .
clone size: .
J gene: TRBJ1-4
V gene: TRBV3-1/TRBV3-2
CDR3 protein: CASSQDTGNEKLFF
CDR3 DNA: TGTGCCAGCAGCCAAGATACAGGGAATGAAAAACTGTTTTTT

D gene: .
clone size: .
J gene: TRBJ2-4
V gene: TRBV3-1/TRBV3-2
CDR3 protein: CASSQDLRLEIPKNIQYF
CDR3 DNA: TGTGCCAGCAGCCAAGATCTGAGACTAGAGATTCCCAAAAACATTCAGTACTTC

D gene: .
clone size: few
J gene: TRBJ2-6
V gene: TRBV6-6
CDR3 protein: CASSEAMGGANVLTF
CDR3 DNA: TGTGCCAGCAGTGAGGCCATGGGTGGGGCCAACGTCCTGACTTTC

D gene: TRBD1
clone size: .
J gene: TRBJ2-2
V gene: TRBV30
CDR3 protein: CAWTPRTGAPGELFF
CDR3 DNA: TGTGCCTGGACCCCCCGGACAGGGGCCCCCGGGGAGCTGTTTTTT

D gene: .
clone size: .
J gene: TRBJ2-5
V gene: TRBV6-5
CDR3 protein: CASSYSRGETQYF
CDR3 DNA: TGTGCCAGCAGTTACTCAAGGGGAGAGACCCAGTACTTC

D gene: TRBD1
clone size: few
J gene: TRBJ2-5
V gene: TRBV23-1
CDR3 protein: CASSQLGQGLDVETQYF
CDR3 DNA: TGCGCCAGCAGTCAACTAGGACAGGGTTTGGATGTAGAGACCCAGTACTTC

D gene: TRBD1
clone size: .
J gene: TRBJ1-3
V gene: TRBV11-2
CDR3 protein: CASSKTGDSGNTIYF
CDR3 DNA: TGTGCCAGCAGCAAGACAGGGGACTCTGGAAACACCATATATTTT

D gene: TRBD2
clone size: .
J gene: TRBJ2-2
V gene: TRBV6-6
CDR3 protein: CASSRGLAAYNTGELFF
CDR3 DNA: TGTGCCAGCAGTCGGGGACTAGCGGCTTATAACACCGGGGAGCTGTTTTTT

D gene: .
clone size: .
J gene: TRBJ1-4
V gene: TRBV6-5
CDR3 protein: CASSYRGGGRNEKLFF
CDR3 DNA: TGTGCCAGCAGTTATAGGGGTGGGGGCCGTAATGAAAAACTGTTTTTT

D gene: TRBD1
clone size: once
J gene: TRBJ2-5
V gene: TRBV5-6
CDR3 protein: CASSPRQGETQYF
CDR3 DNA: TGTGCCAGCAGCCCAAGACAGGGGGAGACCCAGTACTTC

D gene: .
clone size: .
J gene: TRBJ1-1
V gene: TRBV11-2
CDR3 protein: CASTLAGLNTEAFF
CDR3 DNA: TGTGCCAGCACCTTAGCTGGCCTGAACACTGAAGCTTTCTTT

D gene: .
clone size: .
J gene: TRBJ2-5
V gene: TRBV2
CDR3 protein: CASSRDYQETQYF
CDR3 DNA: TGTGCCAGCAGCCGGGACTACCAAGAGACCCAGTACTTC

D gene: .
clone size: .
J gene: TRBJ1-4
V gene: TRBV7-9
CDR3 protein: CASSFHTPTRNEKLFF
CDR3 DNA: TGTGCCAGCAGCTTCCACACCCCGACTAGGAATGAAAAACTGTTTTTT

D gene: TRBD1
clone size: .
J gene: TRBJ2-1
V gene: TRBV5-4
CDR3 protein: CASSVRDRDGNEQFF
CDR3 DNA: TGTGCCAGCAGCGTCCGGGACAGGGATGGTAATGAGCAGTTCTTC

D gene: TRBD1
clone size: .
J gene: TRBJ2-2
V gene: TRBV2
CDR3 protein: CASRTGGANTGELFF
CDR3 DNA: TGTGCCAGCAGAACAGGGGGCGCGAACACCGGGGAGCTGTTTTTT

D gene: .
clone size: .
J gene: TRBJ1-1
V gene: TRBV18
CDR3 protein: CASSRSPVPDTEAFF
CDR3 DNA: TGTGCCAGCTCAAGAAGTCCCGTTCCGGACACTGAAGCTTTCTTT

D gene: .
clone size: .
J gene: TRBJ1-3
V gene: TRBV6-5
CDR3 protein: CASSPLALTGNTIYF
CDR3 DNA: TGTGCCAGCAGCCCATTGGCACTTACTGGAAACACCATATATTTT

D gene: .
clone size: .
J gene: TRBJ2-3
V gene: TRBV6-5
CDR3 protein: CASSFSASTDTQYF
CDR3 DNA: TGTGCCAGCAGTTTCTCCGCCAGCACAGATACGCAGTATTTT

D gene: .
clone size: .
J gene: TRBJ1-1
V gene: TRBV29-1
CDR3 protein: CRVTVNTEAFF
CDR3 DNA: TGCAGGGTTACAGTGAACACTGAAGCTTTCTTT

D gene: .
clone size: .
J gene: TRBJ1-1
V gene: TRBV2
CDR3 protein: CASSWTQENTEAFF
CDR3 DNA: TGTGCCAGCAGTTGGACACAAGAGAACACTGAAGCTTTCTTT

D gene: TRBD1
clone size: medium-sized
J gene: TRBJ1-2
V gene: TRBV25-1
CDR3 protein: CASSEWTQGARTF
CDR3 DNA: TGTGCCAGCAGTGAATGGACACAGGGGGCAAGGACCTTC

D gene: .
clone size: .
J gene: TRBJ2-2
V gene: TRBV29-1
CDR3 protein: CSVGAGAFGELFF
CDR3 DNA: TGCAGCGTGGGGGCGGGGGCGTTCGGGGAGCTGTTTTTT

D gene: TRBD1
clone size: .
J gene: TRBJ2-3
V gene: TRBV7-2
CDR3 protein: CASSFYRGQTDTQYF
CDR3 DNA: TGTGCCAGCAGCTTTTACAGGGGGCAAACAGATACGCAGTATTTT

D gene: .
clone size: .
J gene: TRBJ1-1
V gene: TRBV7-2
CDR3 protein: CASSFYTEAFF
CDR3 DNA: TGTGCCAGCAGCTTCTACACTGAAGCTTTCTTT

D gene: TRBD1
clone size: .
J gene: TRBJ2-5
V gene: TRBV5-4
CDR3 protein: CASSWTGGYQETQYF
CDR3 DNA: TGTGCCAGCAGCTGGACAGGGGGTTACCAAGAGACCCAGTACTTC

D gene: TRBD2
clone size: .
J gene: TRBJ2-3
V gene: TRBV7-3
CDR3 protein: CASSSWGGPVTDTQYF
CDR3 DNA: TGTGCCAGCAGCTCGTGGGGGGGACCGGTCACAGATACGCAGTATTTT

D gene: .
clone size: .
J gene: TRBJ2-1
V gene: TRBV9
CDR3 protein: CASTRGPNNEQFF
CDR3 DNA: TGTGCCAGCACACGGGGGCCTAACAATGAGCAGTTCTTC

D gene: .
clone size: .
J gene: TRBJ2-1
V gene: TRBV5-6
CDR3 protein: CASSGSSAFYNEQFF
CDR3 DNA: TGTGCCAGCAGCGGTTCTAGCGCCTTTTACAATGAGCAGTTCTTC

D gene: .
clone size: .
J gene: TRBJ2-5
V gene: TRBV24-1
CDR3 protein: CATSDPTFQGSETQYF
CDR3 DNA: TGTGCCACCAGTGATCCAACATTCCAGGGCTCAGAGACCCAGTACTTC

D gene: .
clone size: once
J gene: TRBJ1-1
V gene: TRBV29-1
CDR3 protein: CSVGYDTEAFF
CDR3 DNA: TGCAGCGTCGGCTACGACACTGAAGCTTTCTTT

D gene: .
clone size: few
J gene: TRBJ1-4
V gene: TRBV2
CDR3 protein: CASSDSEKLFF
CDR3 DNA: TGTGCCAGCAGTGACAGTGAAAAACTGTTTTTT

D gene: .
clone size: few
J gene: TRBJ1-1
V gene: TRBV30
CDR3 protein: CAWSYEINTEAFF
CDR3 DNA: TGTGCCTGGAGTTATGAGATCAACACTGAAGCTTTCTTT

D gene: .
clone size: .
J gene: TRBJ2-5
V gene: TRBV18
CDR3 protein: CASSPRTDPQETQYF
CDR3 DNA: TGTGCCAGCTCACCACGGACGGATCCACAAGAGACCCAGTACTTC

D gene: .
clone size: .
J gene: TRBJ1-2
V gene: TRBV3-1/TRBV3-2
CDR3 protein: CASSQGRWDPPPGSNGYTF
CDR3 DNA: TGTGCCAGCAGCCAAGGACGATGGGATCCTCCCCCAGGGTCGAATGGCTACACCTTC

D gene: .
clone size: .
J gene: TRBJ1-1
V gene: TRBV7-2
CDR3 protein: CASSFSRTEAFF
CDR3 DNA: TGTGCCAGCAGCTTTAGTAGGACTGAAGCTTTCTTT

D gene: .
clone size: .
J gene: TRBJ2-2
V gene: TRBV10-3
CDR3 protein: CAISESETRNPNTGELFF
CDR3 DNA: TGTGCCATCAGTGAGTCTGAGACACGAAACCCGAACACCGGGGAGCTGTTTTTT

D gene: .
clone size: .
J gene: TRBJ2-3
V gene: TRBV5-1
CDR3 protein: CASSLVNGGTSTDTQYF
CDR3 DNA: TGCGCCAGCAGCTTGGTTAACGGGGGTACTAGCACAGATACGCAGTATTTT

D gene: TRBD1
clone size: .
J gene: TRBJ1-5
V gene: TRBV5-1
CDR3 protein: CASSPGTVNQPQHF
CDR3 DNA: TGCGCCAGCAGCCCCGGGACAGTCAATCAGCCCCAGCATTTT

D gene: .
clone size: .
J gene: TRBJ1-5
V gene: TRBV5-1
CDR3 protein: CASSLVGDSNQPQHF
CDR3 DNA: TGCGCCAGCAGCTTGGTCGGGGATAGCAATCAGCCCCAGCATTTT

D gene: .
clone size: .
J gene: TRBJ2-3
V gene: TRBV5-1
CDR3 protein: CASSELASSTDTQYF
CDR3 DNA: TGCGCCAGCAGCGAACTAGCCTCTAGCACAGATACGCAGTATTTT

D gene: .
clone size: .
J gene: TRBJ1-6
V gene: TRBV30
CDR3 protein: CAWSVLGARSKSLHF
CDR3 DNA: TGTGCCTGGAGTGTACTAGGGGCCCGCTCTAAGTCCCTCCACTTT

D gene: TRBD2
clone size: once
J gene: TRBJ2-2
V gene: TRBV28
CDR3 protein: CASTSPVGGGRITGELFF
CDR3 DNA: TGTGCCAGCACCTCTCCGGTCGGGGGGGGGCGAATCACCGGGGAGCTGTTTTTT

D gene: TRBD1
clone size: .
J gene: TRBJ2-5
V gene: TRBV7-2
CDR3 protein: CASSLGTGRETQYF
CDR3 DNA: TGTGCCAGCAGCTTAGGGACAGGAAGAGAGACCCAGTACTTC

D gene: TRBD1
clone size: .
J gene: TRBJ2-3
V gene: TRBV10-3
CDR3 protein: CAISVTGDTDTQYF
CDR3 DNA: TGTGCCATCAGTGTAACAGGGGATACAGATACGCAGTATTTT

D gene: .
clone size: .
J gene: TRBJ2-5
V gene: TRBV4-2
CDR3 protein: CASSQGFSIPETQYF
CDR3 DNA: TGTGCCAGCAGCCAAGGATTTAGCATCCCAGAGACCCAGTACTTC

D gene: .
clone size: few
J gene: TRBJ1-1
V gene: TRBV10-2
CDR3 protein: CACQGPSTEAFF
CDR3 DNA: TGCGCCTGTCAGGGCCCCAGCACTGAAGCTTTCTTT

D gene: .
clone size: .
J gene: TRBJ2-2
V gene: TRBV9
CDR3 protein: CASSEEVAERELFF
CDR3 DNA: TGTGCCAGCAGCGAGGAGGTTGCGGAGCGGGAGCTGTTTTTT

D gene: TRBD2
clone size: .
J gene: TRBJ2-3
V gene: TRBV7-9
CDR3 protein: CASSLGTSNTQYF
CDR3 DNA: TGTGCCAGCAGCTTAGGGACTAGCAATACGCAGTATTTT

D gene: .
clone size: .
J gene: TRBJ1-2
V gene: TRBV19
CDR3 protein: CASSMSRAPSNYGYTF
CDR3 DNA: TGTGCCAGTAGTATGAGCCGGGCTCCATCTAACTATGGCTACACCTTC